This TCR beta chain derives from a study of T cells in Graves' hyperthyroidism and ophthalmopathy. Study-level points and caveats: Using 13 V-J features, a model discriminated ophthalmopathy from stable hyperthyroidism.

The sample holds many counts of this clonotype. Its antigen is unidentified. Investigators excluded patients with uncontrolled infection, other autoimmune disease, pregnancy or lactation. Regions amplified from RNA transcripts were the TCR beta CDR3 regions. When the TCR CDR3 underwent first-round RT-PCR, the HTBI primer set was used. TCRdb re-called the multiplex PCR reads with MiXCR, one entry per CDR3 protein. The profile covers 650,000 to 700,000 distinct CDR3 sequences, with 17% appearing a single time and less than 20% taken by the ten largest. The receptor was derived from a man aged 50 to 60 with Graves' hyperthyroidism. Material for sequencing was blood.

The CDR3 DNA reads TGCAGCGCTAAAGCCTCCCTCGGGGATCCATCCTACGAGCAGTACTTC. This codes for CSAKASLGDPSYEQYF. The rearrangement joins TRBV29-1 to TRBJ2-7; D may be TRBD2 (5 bases). The CDR3 loop spans 16 amino acids. Trimming took off 7 bases at V and 1 base at J, with 23 bases between the two ends. Looked up from germline, CDR1 is SQVTM and CDR2 is ANQGSEA.